This section outlines one T cell receptor (beta chain) sequence together with its context. Produced via immunoSEQ multiplex PCR; TCRdb's table is partial and in-frame only. The table lists under 85,000 clones, 93% of them singletons, with roughly 1.2% in the top ten. The data were obtained in a study of control samples from healthy donors and cancer patients. This clonotype originated in a middle-aged woman with lung cancer. Sequencing was carried out using PBMCs.

This CDR3 is CASSQDPELADTQYF. Written as DNA, the CDR3 is TGCGCCAGCAGCCAAGATCCGGAACTTGCAGATACGCAGTATTTT. The chain combines TRBV4-1 with TRBJ2-3; D is uncertain. This CDR3 is 15 amino acids long. The ends were cut back, 0 bases at V and 4 bases at J, with 11 bases in the middle. Germline CDR1 is MGHRA and CDR2 is YSYEKL.